Presented here are 20 T cell receptor beta chains from one specimen sequenced in a study of cytomegalovirus exposure and HLA in healthy donors. Amplification used 60 Vbeta primers and 13 Jbeta primers. Produced via immunoSEQ multiplex PCR; TCRdb's table is partial and in-frame only. The sample contains more than 100,000 clones, roughly three quarters of which appear only once. What was sequenced was PBMCs. Every receptor here comes from a woman aged 35 to 49 in good health and CMV-seronegative.

The V gene is TRBV5-4, the J gene TRBJ1-2; possible D gene TRBD1, 5 bases. The V end was cut by 4 bases, the J end by 0 bases, with 10 bases between. Germline lookup yields CDR1 SGHNT and CDR2 YYREEE (reference sequence). The CDR3 spans 14 residues. The CDR3 DNA reads TGTGCCAGCAGCGTAAAGACAGCTAACTATGGCTACACCTTC. Translation gives CASSVKTANYGYTF.

The rearrangement joins TRBV30 to TRBJ2-3; TRBD2 aligns across 11 bases. Germline loops: CDR1 GTSNPN, CDR2 SVGIG (reference sequence). V lost 2 bases, J lost 1 base, and 14 bases stayed unmatched. CDR3 length: 19 residues. CDR3 loop: CAWSRYSGGARYGTDTQYF. In DNA form, the CDR3 reads TGTGCCTGGAGTCGATATAGCGGGGGGGCCCGTTACGGCACAGATACGCAGTATTTT.

The gene calls are TRBV4-1 and TRBJ1-2; possible D gene TRBD1, 5 bases. The CDR3 is 14 residues long. The germline V gene has CDR1 MGHRA and CDR2 YSYEKL. The germline V and J ends were trimmed by 1 base and 8 bases, with 14 bases remaining between them. The CDR3 DNA reads TGCGCCAGCAGCCAAGTTCCATCAGGGTGGGGCTACACCTTC. Amino acids: CASSQVPSGWGYTF.

The chain recombines TRBV7-9 with TRBJ1-1; D remains ambiguous. CDR3 size: 14 residues. Deletions cut 1 base from V and 5 bases from J, with 11 bases between. CDR1 and CDR2 from the germline V gene are SEHNR and FQNEAQ (reference sequence). In nucleotides, the CDR3 is TGTGCCAGCAGCTTAGGAGCTACGAATACTGAAGCTTTCTTT. Its translation: CASSLGATNTEAFF.

This chain links TRBV7-9 with TRBJ2-7; 8 bases fit TRBD1. Germline CDR1 SEHNR, CDR2 FQNEAQ (reference sequence). The CDR3 covers 14 residues. The J segment lost 3 bases and the V segment lost 7 bases, leaving 8 bases of the junction unmatched. CDR3 coding DNA: TGTGCCAGCATCCCCGGGACAGGAGACTACGAGCAGTACTTC. Its protein product is CASIPGTGDYEQYF.

The chain recombines TRBV28 with TRBJ1-1, with 7 bases matching TRBD1. From germline, CDR1 is MDHEN and CDR2 SYDVKM. The CDR3 loop spans 15 amino acids. With 6 bases clipped from V and 1 base from J, the junction kept 8 bases outside the gene matches. The CDR3 DNA sequence: TGTGCCAGCAGCGTGACAGGGAGCTCGAACACTGAAGCTTTCTTT. Protein: CASSVTGSSNTEAFF.

This rearrangement joins TRBV7-9 to TRBJ1-1; D not resolved. Germline CDR1 is SEHNR and CDR2 is FQNEAQ (reference sequence). V was pared by 5 bases and J by 8 bases, with 15 bases between. This CDR3 has 13 amino acids. As DNA, the CDR3 is TGTGCCAGCAGCAATACAGTACGAATAGAAGCTTTCTTT. Translated, it gives CASSNTVRIEAFF.

The CDR3, as DNA: TGTGCCAGCAGCTGGGACAGGGACGATGAAGCTTTCTTT. The encoded protein is CASSWDRDDEAFF. J is TRBJ1-1 and V is TRBV5-4, with 9 positions matching TRBD1. Germline CDR1 and CDR2: SGHNT and YYREEE (reference sequence). The CDR3 runs 13 residues. J was trimmed by 7 bases and V by 3 bases; bases with no gene match: 4.

J is TRBJ1-1 and V is TRBV7-2; D may be TRBD1 (5 bases). V lost 4 bases and J lost 4, with 13 bases in between. The germline V gene has CDR1 SGHTA and CDR2 FQGNSA. CDR3 size: 14 residues. CDR3 residues: CASSYQGRITEAFF. CDR3 in DNA: TGTGCCAGCAGCTACCAGGGTCGGATCACTGAAGCTTTCTTT.

This rearrangement joins TRBV7-8 to TRBJ1-4; 9 bases match TRBD1. Unmatched junction bases numbered 5, after V lost 1 base and J lost 8 bases. This CDR3 comprises 15 residues. The germline V gene has CDR1 SGHVS and CDR2 FQNEAQ. The CDR3 reads CASSLDTGGREKLFF. Here the CDR3 DNA reads TGTGCCAGCAGCTTAGATACAGGGGGCCGGGAAAAACTGTTTTTT.

This clone occurred once. V usage is TRBV9 and J usage is TRBJ2-5; D is ambiguous. Germline CDR1 SGDLS, CDR2 YYNGEE. The CDR3 contains 16 residues. V was clipped by 0 bases and J by 2 bases, with 14 bases between them. The DNA for the CDR3 is TGTGCCAGCAGCGTAGGAGGCTCCCCTATGCAAGAGACCCAGTACTTC. Translation gives CASSVGGSPMQETQYF.

The gene calls are TRBV7-9 and TRBJ1-6; TRBD1 might be the D (6 bases). Between the trimmed V and J ends, which lost 0 bases and 12 bases, there was a span of 12 bases. Germline V CDR1 and CDR2: SEHNR, FQNEAQ (reference sequence). The CDR3 has 14 amino acids. CDR3 sequence reads: CASSLAGQFEPLHF. CDR3 DNA: TGTGCCAGCAGCTTAGCTGGACAGTTTGAACCCCTCCACTTT.

This chain connects TRBV4-2 to TRBJ1-5; possibly TRBD1 for D (6 bases). This CDR3 contains 15 residues. Trimming removed 2 bases from V and 6 bases from J, with 14 bases in between. Germline CDR1 is LGHNA and CDR2 is YNFKEQ. CDR3 in amino acids: CASSQILQGGQPQHF. The CDR3 region has the DNA TGTGCCAGCAGCCAAATTTTACAGGGCGGTCAGCCCCAGCATTTT.

This clone was observed once. The chain carries TRBV7-2 and TRBJ1-2, with D possibly being TRBD1 (6 bases). V lost 5 bases, J lost 7 bases, and 17 bases lay in between. CDR3 length: 14 residues. CDR1 is SGHTA and CDR2 is FQGNSA in the germline V gene. CDR3 amino acids: CASSRETGRGGYTF. CDR3 sequence (DNA): TGTGCCAGCAGCCGCGAAACAGGGAGAGGTGGCTACACCTTC.

As DNA, the CDR3 is TGTGCCAGCAGCCTCTCGGGGATTGGAAACACCATATATTTT. Translated: CASSLSGIGNTIYF. The gene calls are TRBV27 and TRBJ1-3; D gene unclear. Germline CDR1 reads MNHEY; CDR2 reads SMNVEV (reference sequence). The V end lost 6 bases, the J end lost 3 bases, and 12 bases lay between the germline ends. This CDR3 spans 14 amino acids.

The chain carries TRBV18 and TRBJ2-7; D might be TRBD1 (6 bases). The CDR3 sequence is 12 residues long. V dropped 3 bases and J dropped 5 bases, with 8 bases sitting between them. Per germline, CDR1 KGHSH and CDR2 LQKENI. The DNA for the CDR3 is TGTGCCAGCTCACCGACAGGAAACGAGCAGTACTTC. Translated, it gives CASSPTGNEQYF.

The rearrangement links TRBV6-1 to TRBJ2-7, with TRBD1 matching over 7 bases. CDR1 MNHNS and CDR2 SASEGT come from the germline V gene. This CDR3 spans 14 amino acids. The ends lost 5 bases at V and 1 base at J; junction bases unmatched: 5. CDR3 sequence (DNA): TGTGCCAGCAGTCTTCAGACAGGGTCCTACGAGCAGTACTTC. This encodes CASSLQTGSYEQYF.

The DNA of the CDR3 is TGTGCCAGCAGCATAGCGGCCTCCTCCTACAATGAGCAGTTCTTC. Protein product: CASSIAASSYNEQFF. The chain couples TRBV7-3 to TRBJ2-1, with D perhaps TRBD2 (6 bases). The CDR3 has 15 amino acids. The ends were cut back, 5 bases at V and 0 bases at J, with 11 bases in the middle. Germline CDR1 is SGHTA and CDR2 is FQGTGA.

The chain has TRBV6-5 and TRBJ1-4, with D perhaps TRBD1 (5 bases). Germline V gives CDR1 MNHEY, CDR2 SVGAGI. The CDR3 length is 14 residues. V gave up 2 bases and J gave up 7 bases, with 11 bases separating them. The CDR3 loop is CASSYDGASEKLFF. The DNA for the CDR3 is TGTGCCAGCAGTTACGATGGGGCTAGTGAAAAACTGTTTTTT.

This clone was counted between two and nine times. This chain connects TRBV5-1 to TRBJ2-7; TRBD2 agrees at 12 bases. V trimming: 4 bases; J trimming: 4 bases; junction bases outside the gene matches: 6. Looked up from germline, CDR1 is SGHRS and CDR2 is YFSETQ. The CDR3 is made up of 15 amino acids. Here the CDR3 reads CASSPLAGGGYEQYF. The DNA for the CDR3 is TGCGCCAGCAGCCCACTAGCGGGGGGAGGTTACGAGCAGTACTTC.